Here is one TCR beta chain with its context. Its antigen has not been determined. One base away there is no much larger clone; base qualities are not given. This record belongs to a study of blood T cell repertoires in COVID-19 (dated by TCRdb to 2020 to 2021). About the full investigation: Samples covering the acute and convalescent phases of COVID-19 were provided by collaborators in the United States, Italy and Spain. The material from the prospective study consisted of cDNA or gDNA derived from T cells, B-cell-depleted T cells, or PBMCs. Subjects who had been exposed to COVID-19, were actively infected with it, or had recovered from it provided the deeply sampled blood TCRbeta repertoires that made up the dataset. A freely available public database, intended as a resource for researchers studying the immune response to SARS-CoV-2, is where the repertoires were released. Samples were obtained from the ongoing ImmuneRACE study (first 160 participants) and from 1,000 to 1,500 subjects provided by 6 global collaborators. A de-identified subject ID, COVID-19 status, age in years and sex were almost always included in the sample metadata. Where HLA class I and class II types were available, the types were taken from metadata supplied by the sample provider, not from assay-based typing.

The junction shows trimming of 0 bases on V and 4 bases on J, plus 6 bases between the germline ends. Inclusive of the bounding cysteine and phenylalanine, the CDR3 is 14 residues long. The only DNA kept is the CDR3, 42 bases in frame from the first base. For CDR1 and CDR2, the germline V gene (reference sequence) lists MNHNY and SVGAGI. Study-wide conclusions, independent of this receptor: Clinical and demographic metadata were provided uncurated, with the amount varying by source and participant.

TCRbeta CDR3 regions were amplified from genomic DNA by means of the immunoSEQ Assay, a bias-controlled multiplex PCR. Under the source paper's analysis protocol: The number of nucleated cells in each sample was estimated by amplification of reference gene primers within the assay. To quantify the absolute abundance of each unique TCRbeta CDR3 rearrangement, sequence reads were collapsed and filtered. For each sample, productive Simpson clonality was calculated as the square root of Simpson's diversity index across productive rearrangements. Not all clones reach the TCRdb copy of this immuneACCESS table, which keeps in-frame sequences only. Checked studies attribute under half of the gap to unresolved V genes and leave the rest unexplained. Clone size and V and J calls were adopted from that table, with D and trimming inferred from the DNA. Within this sample are 150,000 to 200,000 clones, with 80% to 90% of them counted one time only. Under 2% of the sample is in the top ten clones.

Another Seattle source contributed samples from volunteer blood donors who had recovered from COVID-19. Each collaborating institution followed its own protocols to collect whole blood in K2EDTA tubes. For TCRbeta analysis, collaborators shipped samples as frozen whole blood, isolated PBMCs, or DNA extracted from either of those sample types. This TCR came from a man in his late teens or twenties who had recovered from COVID-19. Recombination joined TRBV6-6 with TRBJ2-2, and the D gene may be TRBD2, 6 bases matching. Source material: peripheral blood. The CDR3 reads as follows: CASSYSAGTGELFF. The bases read TGTGCCAGCAGTTACTCAGCGGGCACCGGGGAGCTGTTTTTT.